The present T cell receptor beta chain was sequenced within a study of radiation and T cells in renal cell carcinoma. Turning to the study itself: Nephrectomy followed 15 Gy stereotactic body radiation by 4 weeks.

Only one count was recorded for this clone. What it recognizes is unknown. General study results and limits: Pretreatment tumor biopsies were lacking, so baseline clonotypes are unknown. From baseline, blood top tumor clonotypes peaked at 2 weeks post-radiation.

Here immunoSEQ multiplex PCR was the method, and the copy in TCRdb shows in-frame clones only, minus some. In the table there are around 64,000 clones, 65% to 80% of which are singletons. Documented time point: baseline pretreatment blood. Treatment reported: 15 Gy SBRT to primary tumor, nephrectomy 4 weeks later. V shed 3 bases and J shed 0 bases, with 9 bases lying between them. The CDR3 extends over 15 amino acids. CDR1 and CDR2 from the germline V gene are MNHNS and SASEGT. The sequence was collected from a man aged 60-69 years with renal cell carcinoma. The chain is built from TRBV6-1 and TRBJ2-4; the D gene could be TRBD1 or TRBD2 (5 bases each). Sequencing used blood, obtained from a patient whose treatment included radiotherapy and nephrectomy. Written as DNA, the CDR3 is TGTGCCAGCAGTGAGGGGGAGCGAGCCAAAAACATTCAGTACTTC. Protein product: CASSEGERAKNIQYF.